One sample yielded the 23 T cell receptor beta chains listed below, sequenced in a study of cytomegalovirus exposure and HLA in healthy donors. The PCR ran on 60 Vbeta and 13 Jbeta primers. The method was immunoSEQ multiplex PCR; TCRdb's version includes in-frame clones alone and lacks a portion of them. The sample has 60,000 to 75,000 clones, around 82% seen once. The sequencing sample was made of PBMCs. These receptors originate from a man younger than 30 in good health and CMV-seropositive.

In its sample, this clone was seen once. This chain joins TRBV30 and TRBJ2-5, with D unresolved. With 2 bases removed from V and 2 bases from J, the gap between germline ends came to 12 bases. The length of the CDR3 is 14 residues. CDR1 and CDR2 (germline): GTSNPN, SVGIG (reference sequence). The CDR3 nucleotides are TGTGCCTGGAGTTGGAACAGACGACAAGAGACCCAGTACTTC. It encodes CAWSWNRRQETQYF.

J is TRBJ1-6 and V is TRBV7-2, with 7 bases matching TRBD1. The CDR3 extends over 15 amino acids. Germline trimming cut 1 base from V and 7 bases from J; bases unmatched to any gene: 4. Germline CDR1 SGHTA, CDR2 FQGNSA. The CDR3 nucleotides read TGTGCCAGCAGCTTAGGGGGGACAGTAAATTCACCCCTCCACTTT. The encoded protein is CASSLGGTVNSPLHF.

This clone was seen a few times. The CDR3 nucleotides read TGTGCCAGCAGTTCTCTCTCTGGGGCCAACGTCCTGACTTTC. Amino acid sequence: CASSSLSGANVLTF. The chain carries TRBV27 and TRBJ2-6; D gene ambiguous. With 4 bases removed from V and 0 bases from J, the gap between germline ends came to 4 bases. This CDR3 is 14 amino acids long. Per the germline V gene, CDR1 is MNHEY and CDR2 is SMNVEV (reference sequence).

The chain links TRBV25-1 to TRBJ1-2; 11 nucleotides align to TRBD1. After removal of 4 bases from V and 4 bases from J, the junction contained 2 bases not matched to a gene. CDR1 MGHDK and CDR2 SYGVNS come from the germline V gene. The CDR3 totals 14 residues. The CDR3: CASSGTGGVYGYTF. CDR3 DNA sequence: TGTGCCAGCAGTGGGACAGGGGGCGTCTATGGCTACACCTTC.

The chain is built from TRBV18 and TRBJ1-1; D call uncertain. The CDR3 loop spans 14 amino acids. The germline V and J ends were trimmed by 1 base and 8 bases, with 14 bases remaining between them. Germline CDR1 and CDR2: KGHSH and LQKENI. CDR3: CASSPLPRLREAFF. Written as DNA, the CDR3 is TGTGCCAGCTCACCACTCCCGAGGCTTAGAGAAGCTTTCTTT.

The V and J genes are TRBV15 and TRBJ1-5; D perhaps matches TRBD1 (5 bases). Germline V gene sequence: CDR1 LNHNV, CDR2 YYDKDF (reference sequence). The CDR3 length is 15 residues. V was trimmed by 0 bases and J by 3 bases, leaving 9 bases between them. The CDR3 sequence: CATSRDRVNNQPQHF. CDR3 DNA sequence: TGTGCCACCAGCAGAGACAGGGTAAACAATCAGCCCCAGCATTTT.

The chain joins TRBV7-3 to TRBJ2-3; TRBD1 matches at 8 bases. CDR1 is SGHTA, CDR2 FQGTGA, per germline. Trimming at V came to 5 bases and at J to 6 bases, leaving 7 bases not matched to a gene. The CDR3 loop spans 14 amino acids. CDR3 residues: CASSQGATRDTQYF. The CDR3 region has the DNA TGTGCCAGCAGCCAGGGGGCGACCAGGGATACGCAGTATTTT.

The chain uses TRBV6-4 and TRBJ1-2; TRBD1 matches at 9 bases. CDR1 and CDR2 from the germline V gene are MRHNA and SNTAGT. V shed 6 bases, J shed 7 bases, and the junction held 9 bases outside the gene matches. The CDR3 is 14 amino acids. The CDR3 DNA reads TGTGCCAGCAGAAAACGGGACAGGGTCTCTGGCTACACCTTC. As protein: CASRKRDRVSGYTF.

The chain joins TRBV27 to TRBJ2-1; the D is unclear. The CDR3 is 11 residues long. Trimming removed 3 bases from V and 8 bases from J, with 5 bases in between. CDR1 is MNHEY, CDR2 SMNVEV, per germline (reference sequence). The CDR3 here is CASSLSHEQFF. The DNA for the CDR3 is TGTGCCAGCAGTTTGAGCCATGAGCAGTTCTTC.

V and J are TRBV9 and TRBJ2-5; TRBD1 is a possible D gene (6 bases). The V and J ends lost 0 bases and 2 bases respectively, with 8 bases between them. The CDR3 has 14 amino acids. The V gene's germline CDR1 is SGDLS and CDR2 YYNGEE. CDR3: CASSVDRAQETQYF. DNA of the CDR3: TGTGCCAGCAGCGTAGACAGGGCTCAAGAGACCCAGTACTTC.

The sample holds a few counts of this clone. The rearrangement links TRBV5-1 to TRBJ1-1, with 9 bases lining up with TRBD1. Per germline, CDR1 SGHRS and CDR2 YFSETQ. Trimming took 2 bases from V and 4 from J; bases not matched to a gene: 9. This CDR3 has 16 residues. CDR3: CASSLNQPGQGTEAFF. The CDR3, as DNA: TGCGCCAGCAGCTTAAATCAACCGGGACAGGGCACTGAAGCTTTCTTT. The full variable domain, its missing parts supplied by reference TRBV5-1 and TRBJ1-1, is KAGVTQTPRYLIKTRGQQVTLSCSPISGHRSVSWYQQTPGQGLQFLFEYFSETQRNKGNFPGRFSGRQFSNSRSEMNVSTLELGDSALYLCASSLNQPGQGTEAFFGQGTRLTVV.

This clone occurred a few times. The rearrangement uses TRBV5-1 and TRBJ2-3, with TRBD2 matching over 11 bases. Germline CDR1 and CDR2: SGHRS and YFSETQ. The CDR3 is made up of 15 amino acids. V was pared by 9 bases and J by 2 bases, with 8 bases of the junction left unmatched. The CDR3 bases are TGCGCCACCTCCGGGACTAGCGGTATCACAGATACGCAGTATTTT. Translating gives CATSGTSGITDTQYF. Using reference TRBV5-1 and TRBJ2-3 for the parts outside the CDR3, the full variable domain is KAGVTQTPRYLIKTRGQQVTLSCSPISGHRSVSWYQQTPGQGLQFLFEYFSETQRNKGNFPGRFSGRQFSNSRSEMNVSTLELGDSALYLCATSGTSGITDTQYFGPGTRLTVL.

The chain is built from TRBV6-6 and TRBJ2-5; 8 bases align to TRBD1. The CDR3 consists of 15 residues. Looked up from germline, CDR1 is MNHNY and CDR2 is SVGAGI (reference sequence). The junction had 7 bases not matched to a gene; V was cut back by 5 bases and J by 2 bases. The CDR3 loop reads CASSKGQGGQETQYF. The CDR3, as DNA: TGTGCCAGCAGTAAAGGACAGGGAGGACAAGAGACCCAGTACTTC.

For the CDR3, the DNA is TGTGCCAGCAGTTCCGGACGGAGGCCCTACGAGCAGTACTTC. Its translation is CASSSGRRPYEQYF. This chain joins TRBV28 and TRBJ2-7, with D tentatively TRBD2 (5 bases). The V and J ends lost 4 bases and 2 bases respectively, with 12 bases between them. CDR1 MDHEN and CDR2 SYDVKM come from the germline V gene. This CDR3 is 14 amino acids long.

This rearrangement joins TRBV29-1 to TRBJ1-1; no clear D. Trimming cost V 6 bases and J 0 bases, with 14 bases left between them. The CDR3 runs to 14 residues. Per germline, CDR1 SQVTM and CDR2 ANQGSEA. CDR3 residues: CSVDTYNMNTEAFF. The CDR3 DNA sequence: TGCAGCGTCGACACTTACAACATGAACACTGAAGCTTTCTTT.

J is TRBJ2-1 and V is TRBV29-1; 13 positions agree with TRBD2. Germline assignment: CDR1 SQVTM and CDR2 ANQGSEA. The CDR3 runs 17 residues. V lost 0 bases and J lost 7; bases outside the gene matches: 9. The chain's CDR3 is CSVEDRGLAGAGNEQFF. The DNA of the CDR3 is TGCAGCGTTGAAGATAGAGGACTAGCGGGAGCGGGGAATGAGCAGTTCTTC.

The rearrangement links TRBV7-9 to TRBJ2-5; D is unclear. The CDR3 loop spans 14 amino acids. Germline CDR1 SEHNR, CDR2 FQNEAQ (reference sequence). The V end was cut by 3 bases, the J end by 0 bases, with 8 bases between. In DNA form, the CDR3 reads TGTGCCAGCAGCTTGAGCCCGTACCAAGAGACCCAGTACTTC. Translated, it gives CASSLSPYQETQYF.

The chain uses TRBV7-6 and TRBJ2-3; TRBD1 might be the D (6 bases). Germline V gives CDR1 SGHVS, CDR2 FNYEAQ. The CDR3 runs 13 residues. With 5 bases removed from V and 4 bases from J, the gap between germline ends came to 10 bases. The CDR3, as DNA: TGTGCCAGCAGCCCTACAGGGCCAGATACGCAGTATTTT. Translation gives CASSPTGPDTQYF.

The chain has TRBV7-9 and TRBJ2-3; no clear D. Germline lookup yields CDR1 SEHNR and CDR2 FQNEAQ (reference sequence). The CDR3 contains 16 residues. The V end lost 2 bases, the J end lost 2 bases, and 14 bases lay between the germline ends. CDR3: CASSLIKQLATDTQYF. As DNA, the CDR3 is TGTGCCAGCAGCTTAATTAAACAATTAGCCACAGATACGCAGTATTTT.

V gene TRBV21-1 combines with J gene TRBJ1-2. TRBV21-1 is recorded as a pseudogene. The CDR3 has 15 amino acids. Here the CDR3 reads CASSQQKDLRAGYTF. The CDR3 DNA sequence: TGTGCCAGCAGCCAACAAAAGGACTTAAGGGCTGGCTACACCTTC.

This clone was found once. Here the CDR3 reads CAGGRKQMNTEAFF. CDR3 bases: TGTGCCGGAGGGAGGAAGCAGATGAACACTGAAGCTTTCTTT. The rearrangement links TRBV30 to TRBJ1-1; D unclear. Deletions cut 8 bases from V and 0 bases from J, with 16 bases between. This CDR3 region has 14 residues. CDR1 and CDR2 from the germline V gene are GTSNPN and SVGIG (reference sequence).

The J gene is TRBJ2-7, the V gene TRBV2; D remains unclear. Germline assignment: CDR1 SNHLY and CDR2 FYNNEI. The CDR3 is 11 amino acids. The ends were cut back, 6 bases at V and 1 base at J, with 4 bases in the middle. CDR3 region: CASSRSYEQYF. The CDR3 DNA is TGTGCCAGCAGCAGGTCCTACGAGCAGTACTTC. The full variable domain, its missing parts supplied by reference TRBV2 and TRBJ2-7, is EPEVTQTPSHQVTQMGQEVILRCVPISNHLYFYWYRQILGQKVEFLVSFYNNEISEKSEIFDDQFSVERPDGSNFTLKIRSTKLEDSAMYFCASSRSYEQYFGPGTRLTVT.

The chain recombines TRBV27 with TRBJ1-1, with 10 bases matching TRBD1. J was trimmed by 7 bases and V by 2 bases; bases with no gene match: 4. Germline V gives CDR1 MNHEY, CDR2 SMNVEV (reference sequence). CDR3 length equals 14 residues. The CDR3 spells CASSLKGQGYEAFF. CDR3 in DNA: TGTGCCAGCAGTTTAAAGGGACAGGGGTATGAAGCTTTCTTT.